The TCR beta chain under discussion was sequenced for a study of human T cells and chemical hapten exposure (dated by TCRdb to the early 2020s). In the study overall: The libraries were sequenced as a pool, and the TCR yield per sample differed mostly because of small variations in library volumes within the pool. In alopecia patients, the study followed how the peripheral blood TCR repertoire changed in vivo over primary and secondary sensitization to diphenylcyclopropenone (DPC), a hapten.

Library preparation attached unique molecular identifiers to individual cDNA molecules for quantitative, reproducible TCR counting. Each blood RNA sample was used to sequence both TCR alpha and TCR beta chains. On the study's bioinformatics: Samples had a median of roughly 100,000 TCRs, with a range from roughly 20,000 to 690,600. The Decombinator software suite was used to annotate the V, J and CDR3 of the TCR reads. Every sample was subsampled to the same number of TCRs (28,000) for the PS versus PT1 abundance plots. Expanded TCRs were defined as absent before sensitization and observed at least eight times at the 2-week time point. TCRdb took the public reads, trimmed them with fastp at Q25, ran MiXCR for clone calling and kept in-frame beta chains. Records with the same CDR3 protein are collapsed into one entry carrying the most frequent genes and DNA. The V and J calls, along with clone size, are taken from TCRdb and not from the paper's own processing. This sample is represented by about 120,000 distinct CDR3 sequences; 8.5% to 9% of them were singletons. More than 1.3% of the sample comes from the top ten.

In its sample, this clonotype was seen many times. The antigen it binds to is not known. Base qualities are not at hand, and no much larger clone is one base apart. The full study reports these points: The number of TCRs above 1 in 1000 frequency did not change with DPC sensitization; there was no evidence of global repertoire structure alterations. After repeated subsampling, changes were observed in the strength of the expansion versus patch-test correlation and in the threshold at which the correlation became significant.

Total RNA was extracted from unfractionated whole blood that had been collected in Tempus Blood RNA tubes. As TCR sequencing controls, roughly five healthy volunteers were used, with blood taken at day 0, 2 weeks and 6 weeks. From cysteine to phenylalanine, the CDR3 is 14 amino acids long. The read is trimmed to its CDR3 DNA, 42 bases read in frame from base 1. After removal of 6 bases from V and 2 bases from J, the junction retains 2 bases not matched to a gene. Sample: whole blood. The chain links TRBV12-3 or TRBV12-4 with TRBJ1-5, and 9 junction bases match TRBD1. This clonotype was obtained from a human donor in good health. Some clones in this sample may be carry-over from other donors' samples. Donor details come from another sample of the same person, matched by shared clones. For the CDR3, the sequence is CASRGQGRNQPQHF. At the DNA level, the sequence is TGTGCCAGCAGAGGACAGGGGCGCAATCAGCCCCAGCATTTT.